This T cell receptor beta chain stems from a study of vaccination and CD4 T cells after COVID-19. At the level of the study: Culture controls were given either a CEFX pool, an HIV-1 Nef pool, or no peptide.

As to treatment: 10-day PBMC culture with coronavirus spike peptide pools or control peptides (ViraFEST assay). Germline V gene sequence: CDR1 MNHEY, CDR2 SMNVEV (reference sequence). The CDR3 length is 14 residues. The V gene lost 7 bases and the J gene lost 8 bases, with 20 bases spanning the gap. This clonotype is hyperexpanded within its sample. Its matching antigen is unknown. Once obtained from cultured CD4+ T cells, the DNA was sequenced using the Oncomine TCR Beta short-read assay. TCRdb reprocessed the PCR reads via MiXCR and lists one record per CDR3 protein. The sample contains 7,000 or so distinct CDR3 sequences, 74% of which appear only once.

The chain employs TRBV27 and TRBJ1-2, with D perhaps TRBD1 (6 bases). This sequence originates from a human donor who had recovered from COVID-19. Sequencing was performed on CD4+ T cells from blood, cultured in vitro. DNA of the CDR3: TGTGCCAGCAAGAGGGACAACGGTTCGGGCGGCTACACCTTC. Protein sequence: CASKRDNGSGGYTF.